The clone carrying this TCR beta chain was detected a few times. The data originate from a study of identical twins. TCRdb reprocessed the 5' RACE reads with MiXCR, giving one entry per CDR3 protein. This sample has 750,000 to 950,000 distinct CDR3 sequences; about 12% occur once, and the top ten carry around 1.6%. V shed 1 base, J shed 1 base, and the junction held 3 bases outside the gene matches. This CDR3 is built from 18 residues. Germline CDR1 is LGHNA and CDR2 is YNFKEQ. These data were likewise used in another study, on yellow fever vaccine responses in identical twins.

The sequence derives from a woman aged 18-35 years in good health. V and J are TRBV4-2 and TRBJ2-3; 15 bases agree with TRBD2. Input material: PBMCs. Written as DNA, the CDR3 is TGTGCCAGCAGCCAAGTTGGACTAGCGGGAGGGGGCACAGATACGCAGTATTTT. It codes for CASSQVGLAGGGTDTQYF.